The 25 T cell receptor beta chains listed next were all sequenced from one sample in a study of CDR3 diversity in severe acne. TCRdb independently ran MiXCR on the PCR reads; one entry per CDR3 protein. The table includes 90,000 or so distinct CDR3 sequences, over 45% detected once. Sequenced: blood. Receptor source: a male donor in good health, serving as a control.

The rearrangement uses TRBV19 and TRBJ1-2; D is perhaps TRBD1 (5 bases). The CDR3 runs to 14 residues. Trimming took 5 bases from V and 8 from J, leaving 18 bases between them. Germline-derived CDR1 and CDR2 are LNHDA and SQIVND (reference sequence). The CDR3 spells CASSPRLRGVGYTF. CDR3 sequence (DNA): TGTGCCAGTAGTCCCCGCTTGAGGGGTGTGGGCTACACCTTC.

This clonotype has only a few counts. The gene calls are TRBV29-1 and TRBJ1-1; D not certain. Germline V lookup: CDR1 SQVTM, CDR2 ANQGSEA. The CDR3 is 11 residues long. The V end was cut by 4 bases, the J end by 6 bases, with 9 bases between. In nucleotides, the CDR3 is TGCAGCGTTGTGGGCGGTGCTGAAGCTTTCTTT. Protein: CSVVGGAEAFF.

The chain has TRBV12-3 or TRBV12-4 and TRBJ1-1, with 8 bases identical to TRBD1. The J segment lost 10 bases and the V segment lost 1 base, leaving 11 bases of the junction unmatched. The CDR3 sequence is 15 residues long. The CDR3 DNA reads TGTGCCAGCAGTTTAGGAGGGACAGGAGGTCTCGCAGCTTTCTTT. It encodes CASSLGGTGGLAAFF.

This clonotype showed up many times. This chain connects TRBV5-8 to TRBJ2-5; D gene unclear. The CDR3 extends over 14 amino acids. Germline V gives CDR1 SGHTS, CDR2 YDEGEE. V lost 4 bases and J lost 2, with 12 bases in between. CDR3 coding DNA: TGTGCCAGCAGCCGAGCCTCTAGACAAGAGACCCAGTACTTC. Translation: CASSRASRQETQYF.

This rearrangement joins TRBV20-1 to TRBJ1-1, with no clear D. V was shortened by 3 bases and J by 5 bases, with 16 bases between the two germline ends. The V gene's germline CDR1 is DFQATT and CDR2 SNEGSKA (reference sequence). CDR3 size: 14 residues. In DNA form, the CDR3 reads TGCAGTGCTAGCTTCTTGTCCCCTCGGACTGAAGCTTTCTTT. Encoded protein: CSASFLSPRTEAFF.

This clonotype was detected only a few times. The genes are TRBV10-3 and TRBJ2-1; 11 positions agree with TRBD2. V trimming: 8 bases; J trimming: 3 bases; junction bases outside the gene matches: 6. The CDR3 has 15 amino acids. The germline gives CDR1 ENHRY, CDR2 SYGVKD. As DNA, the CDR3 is TGTGCCATCGAGGCGGGACTAGCGGACTACAATGAGCAGTTCTTC. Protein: CAIEAGLADYNEQFF.

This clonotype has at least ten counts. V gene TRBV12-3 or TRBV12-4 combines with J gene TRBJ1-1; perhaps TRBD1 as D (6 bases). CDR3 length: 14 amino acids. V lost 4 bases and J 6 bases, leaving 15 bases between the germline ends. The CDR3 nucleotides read TGTGCCAGCAGTTCGTTCAGGGGTGACCCTGAAGCTTTCTTT. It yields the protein CASSSFRGDPEAFF.

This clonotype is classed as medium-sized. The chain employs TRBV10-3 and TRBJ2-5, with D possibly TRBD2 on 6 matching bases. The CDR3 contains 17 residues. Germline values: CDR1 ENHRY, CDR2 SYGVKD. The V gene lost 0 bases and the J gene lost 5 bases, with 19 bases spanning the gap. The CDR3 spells CAISESMGGQGSETQYF. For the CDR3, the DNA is TGTGCCATCAGTGAGTCGATGGGAGGCCAGGGCTCGGAGACCCAGTACTTC.

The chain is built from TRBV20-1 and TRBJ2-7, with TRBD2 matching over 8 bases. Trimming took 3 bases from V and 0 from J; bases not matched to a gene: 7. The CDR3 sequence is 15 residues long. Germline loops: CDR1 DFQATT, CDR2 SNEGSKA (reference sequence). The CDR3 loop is CSASGAGALSYEQYF. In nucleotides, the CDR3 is TGCAGTGCTAGTGGAGCGGGAGCCCTCTCCTACGAGCAGTACTTC.

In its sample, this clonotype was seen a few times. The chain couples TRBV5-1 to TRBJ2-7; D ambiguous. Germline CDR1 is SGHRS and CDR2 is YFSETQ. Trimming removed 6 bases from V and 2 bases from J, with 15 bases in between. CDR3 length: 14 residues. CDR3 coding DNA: TGCGCCAGCAAGTTGTGGGTATCCACCTACGAGCAGTACTTC. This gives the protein CASKLWVSTYEQYF. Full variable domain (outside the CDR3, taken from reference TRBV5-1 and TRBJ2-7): KAGVTQTPRYLIKTRGQQVTLSCSPISGHRSVSWYQQTPGQGLQFLFEYFSETQRNKGNFPGRFSGRQFSNSRSEMNVSTLELGDSALYLCASKLWVSTYEQYFGPGTRLTVT.

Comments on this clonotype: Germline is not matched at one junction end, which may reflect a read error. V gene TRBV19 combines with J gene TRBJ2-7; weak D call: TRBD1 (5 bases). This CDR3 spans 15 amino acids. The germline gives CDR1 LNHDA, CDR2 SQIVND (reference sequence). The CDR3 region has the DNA TGTGCGAGTAGTCCTTACAGGAGAGAAATCTACGAGCGGTACTTC. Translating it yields CASSPYRREIYERYF. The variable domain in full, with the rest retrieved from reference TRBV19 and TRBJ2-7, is DGGITQSPKYLFRKEGQNVTLSCEQNLNHDAMYWYRQDPGQGLRLIYYSQIVNDFQKGDIAEGYSVSREKKESFPLTVTSAQKNPTAFYLCASSPYRREIYERYFGPGTRLTVT.

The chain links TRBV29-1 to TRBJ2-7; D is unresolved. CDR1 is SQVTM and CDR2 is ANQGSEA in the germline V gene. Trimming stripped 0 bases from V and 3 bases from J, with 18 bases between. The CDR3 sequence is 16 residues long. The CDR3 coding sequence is TGCAGCGTTGAAGACCCACTACCCCCCGATCGCTACGAGCAGTACTTC. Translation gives CSVEDPLPPDRYEQYF.

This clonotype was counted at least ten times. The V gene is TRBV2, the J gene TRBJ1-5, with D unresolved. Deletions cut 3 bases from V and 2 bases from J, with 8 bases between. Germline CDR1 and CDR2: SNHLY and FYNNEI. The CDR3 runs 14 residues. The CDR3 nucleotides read TGTGCCAGCAGTGATAAAGAGGGCAATCAGCCCCAGCATTTT. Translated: CASSDKEGNQPQHF.

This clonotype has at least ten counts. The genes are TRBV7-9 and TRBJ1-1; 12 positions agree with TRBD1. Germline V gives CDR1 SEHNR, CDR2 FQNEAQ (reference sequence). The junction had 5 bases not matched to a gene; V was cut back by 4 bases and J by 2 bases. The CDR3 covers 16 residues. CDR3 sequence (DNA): TGTGCCAGCAGCTCCCCGGGGACAGGGGGCAACACTGAAGCTTTCTTT. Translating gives CASSSPGTGGNTEAFF.

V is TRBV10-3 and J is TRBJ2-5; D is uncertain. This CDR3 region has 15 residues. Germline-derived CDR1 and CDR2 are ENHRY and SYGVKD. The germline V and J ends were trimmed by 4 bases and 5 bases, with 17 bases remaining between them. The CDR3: CAISGRTDLGETQYF. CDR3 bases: TGTGCCATCAGTGGGAGAACAGATCTCGGGGAGACCCAGTACTTC.

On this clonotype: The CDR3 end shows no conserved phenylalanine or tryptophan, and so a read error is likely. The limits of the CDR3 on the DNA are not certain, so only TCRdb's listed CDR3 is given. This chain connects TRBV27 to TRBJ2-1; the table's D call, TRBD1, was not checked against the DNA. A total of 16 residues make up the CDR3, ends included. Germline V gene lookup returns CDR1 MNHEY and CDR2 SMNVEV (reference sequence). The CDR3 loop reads CASSWGGTNSPLHFGN.

This CDR3 reads CSAWTGGLWTEAFF. In DNA form, the CDR3 reads TGCAGTGCTTGGACAGGGGGCCTATGGACTGAAGCTTTCTTT. The chain uses TRBV20-1 and TRBJ1-1; 11 bases are a match to TRBD1. Trimming cost V 5 bases and J 5 bases; bases outside gene matches: 7. This CDR3 spans 14 amino acids. Per germline, CDR1 DFQATT and CDR2 SNEGSKA (reference sequence).

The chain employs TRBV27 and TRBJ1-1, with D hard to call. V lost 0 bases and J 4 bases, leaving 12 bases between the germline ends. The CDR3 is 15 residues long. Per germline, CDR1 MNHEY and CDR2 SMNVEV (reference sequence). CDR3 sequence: CASSLSPGGGTEAFF. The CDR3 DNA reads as TGTGCCAGCAGTTTATCCCCGGGCGGAGGCACTGAAGCTTTCTTT.

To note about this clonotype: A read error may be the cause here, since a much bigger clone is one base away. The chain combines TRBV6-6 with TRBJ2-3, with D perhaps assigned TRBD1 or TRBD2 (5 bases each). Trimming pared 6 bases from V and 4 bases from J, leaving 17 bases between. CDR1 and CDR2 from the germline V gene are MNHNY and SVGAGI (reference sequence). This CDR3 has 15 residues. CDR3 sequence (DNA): TGTGCCAGCAGCCCGGGACGGACCTACGCAGATACGCAGTATTTT. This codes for CASSPGRTYADTQYF.

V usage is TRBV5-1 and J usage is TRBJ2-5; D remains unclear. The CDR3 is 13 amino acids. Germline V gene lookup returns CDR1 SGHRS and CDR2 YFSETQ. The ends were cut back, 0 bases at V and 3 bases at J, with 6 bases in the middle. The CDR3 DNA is TGCGCCAGCAGCTTGGCACTCGAAGAGACCCAGTACTTC. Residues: CASSLALEETQYF.

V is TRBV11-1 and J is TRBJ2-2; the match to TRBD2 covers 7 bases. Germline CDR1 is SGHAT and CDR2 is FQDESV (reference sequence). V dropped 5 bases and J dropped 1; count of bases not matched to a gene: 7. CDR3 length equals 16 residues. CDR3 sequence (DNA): TGTGCCAGCAGCACCTCGGAGCGGGAGAACACCGGGGAGCTGTTTTTT. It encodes CASSTSERENTGELFF.

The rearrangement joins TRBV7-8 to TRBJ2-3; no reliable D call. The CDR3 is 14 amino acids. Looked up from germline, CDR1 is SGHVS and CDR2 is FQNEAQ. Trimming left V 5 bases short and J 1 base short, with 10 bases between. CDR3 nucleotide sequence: TGTGCCAGCAGCCCGACTCGAGGCACAGATACGCAGTATTTT. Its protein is CASSPTRGTDTQYF.

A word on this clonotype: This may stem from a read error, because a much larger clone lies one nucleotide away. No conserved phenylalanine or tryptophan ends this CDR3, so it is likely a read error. Written as DNA, the CDR3 is TGTGCCAGTAGTATAGGCGGACAGGGTGATGAAAAACTGTTTTTG. Protein product: CASSIGGQGDEKLFL. The chain has TRBV19 and TRBJ1-4; TRBD1 aligns across 8 bases. The germline V gene encodes CDR1 LNHDA and CDR2 SQIVND (reference sequence). V dropped 1 base and J dropped 6; count of bases not matched to a gene: 4. The CDR3 has 15 residues.

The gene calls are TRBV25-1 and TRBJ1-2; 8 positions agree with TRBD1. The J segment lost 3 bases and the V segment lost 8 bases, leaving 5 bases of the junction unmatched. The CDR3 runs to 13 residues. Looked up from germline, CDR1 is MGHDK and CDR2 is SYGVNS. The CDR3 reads CASSDRGDYGYTF. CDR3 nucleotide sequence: TGTGCCAGCTCAGACAGGGGCGACTATGGCTACACCTTC.

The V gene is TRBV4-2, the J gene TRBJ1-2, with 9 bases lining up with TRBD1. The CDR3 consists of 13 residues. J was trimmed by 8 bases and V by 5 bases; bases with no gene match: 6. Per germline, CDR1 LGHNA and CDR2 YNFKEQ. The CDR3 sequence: CASSWDREDGYTF. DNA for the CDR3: TGTGCCAGCAGCTGGGACAGGGAGGACGGCTACACCTTC.